The source of this T cell receptor beta chain is a study of T cells after yellow fever vaccination. The TCR cDNA carried a universal primer site and UMIs from 5'RACE template switching. TCRdb called the 5' RACE reads again in MiXCR, with one record for every CDR3 protein. The sample shows fewer than 400,000 distinct CDR3 sequences, approximately 12% of them seen only once. Study findings and constraints: CD4 and CD8 compartments shared a small share of clonotypes, likely from convergent recombination. Boosting was followed by the reappearance of most primary-vaccination clones (just under 97% CD4, under 90% CD8). High-abundance clonotypes from the bulk population could contaminate FACS-sorted repertoires.

Of note for this clonotype: As yet, its antigen is unknown.

The junction had 8 bases not matched to a gene; V was cut back by 8 bases and J by 5 bases. The CDR3 contains 13 residues. Germline V gene data show CDR1 as SGHVS and CDR2 as FQNEAQ. The V gene is TRBV7-8, the J gene TRBJ2-5, with 7 bases fitting TRBD2. The clonotype originates from a man between 18 and 29 years old who received the YFV17D yellow fever vaccine. The source material was CD4+ T cells sorted from PBMCs, sampled 45 days after the yellow fever booster vaccination. CDR3 DNA sequence: TGTGCCAGCTCGACTAGCCTAAGGGAGACCCAGTACTTC. It specifies CASSTSLRETQYF.